This TCR beta chain appears in the sequencing data of a study of T cells in Graves' hyperthyroidism and ophthalmopathy. Authors of the study amplified TCR beta CDR3 regions from RNA transcripts. Initially, a first-round RT-PCR of the TCR CDR3 employed the HTBI primer set. TCRdb itself ran the multiplex PCR reads through MiXCR, one entry per CDR3 protein. The data show under 400,000 distinct CDR3 sequences, with 14% seen just once and approximately 11% held by the top ten. This clonotype was picked up many times. This CDR3 contains 14 residues. Germline CDR1 SEHNR, CDR2 FQNEAQ (reference sequence). The germline V and J ends were trimmed by 4 bases and 5 bases, with 15 bases remaining between them.

The sequenced sample was blood. This receptor was taken from a woman in her sixties or seventies with Graves' hyperthyroidism. This sequence joins TRBV7-9 and TRBJ2-7; D is perhaps TRBD1 (6 bases). CDR3: CASSWFQGSHEQYF. In nucleotides, the CDR3 is TGTGCCAGCAGCTGGTTTCAGGGGTCCCACGAGCAGTACTTC.